This T cell receptor (beta chain) was retrieved from a study of T-cell reconstitution after alpha-beta-depleted transplantation in children. This clonotype has a handful of counts. Its antigen is currently unknown. Researchers prepared the TCRbeta library using unique molecular identifiers, the study reports. Using its own MiXCR run on the PCR reads, TCRdb lists one record per CDR3 protein. The sample consists of approximately 350,000 distinct CDR3 sequences, 15% to 20% of them appearing once. Study-wide results and caveats: The main origin of T-cell counts and diversity one year after transplant was newly produced T cells. There were some patients whose high TCRbeta diversity at day 60 came from surviving recipient T cells and thymic progenitors.

This clonotype was obtained from a male patient between 2 and 9 years old who had a stem cell transplant for acute lymphoblastic leukemia, so the T cells may come from the graft donor. The specimen was PBMCs, mostly from graft donor cells, collected 360 days after TCRalphabeta/CD19-depleted stem cell transplant.

The CDR3 reads CASSQRTGVETQYF. Written as DNA, the CDR3 is TGTGCCAGCAGTCAGCGTACAGGGGTAGAGACCCAGTACTTC. The rearrangement uses TRBV25-1 and TRBJ2-5; 7 nucleotides match TRBD1. CDR1 and CDR2 (germline): MGHDK, SYGVNS. The CDR3 is 14 residues long. Losses at the gene ends were 5 bases for V and 4 bases for J; bases not matched to a gene: 7.